This T cell receptor beta chain is drawn from a study of cytomegalovirus exposure and HLA in healthy donors. Both 60 Vbeta primers and 13 Jbeta primers went into the PCR. Produced via immunoSEQ multiplex PCR; TCRdb's table is partial and in-frame only. The sample contains about 160,000 clones, approximately 78% of which appear only once. From germline, CDR1 is MNHEY and CDR2 SVGAGI. Between the trimmed V and J ends, which lost 5 bases and 1 base, there was a span of 12 bases. The CDR3 is made up of 15 amino acids. V gene TRBV6-5 combines with J gene TRBJ1-5; D call uncertain. The TCR was taken from a woman under 30 in good health and CMV-seronegative. Sample: PBMCs. Written as DNA, the CDR3 is TGTGCCAGCAGTCCTAGTTCGGGGAGCAATCAGCCCCAGCATTTT. It encodes CASSPSSGSNQPQHF.